This TCR beta chain is from a study of spatial heterogeneity in lung cancer. Sample time point: sample taken at primary tumor resection. TCRs were sequenced from unsorted whole RNA of tumor, nontumor lung or PBMC. The donors, 72 patients with untreated early-stage non-small cell lung cancer, provided the samples. On this clonotype: This beta chain appears as a stray read in a library generated for alpha chains; its size is not informative.

CDR1 and CDR2 from the germline V gene are SGHAT and FQNNGV. The CDR3 runs 12 residues. Trimming cost V 5 bases and J 9 bases; bases outside gene matches: 4. TCRdb recomputed calls from the 5' RACE reads with MiXCR, one row per CDR3 protein. The profile covers over 2,500 distinct CDR3 sequences, with 25% to 30% appearing a single time and about 40% taken by the ten largest. The sequence was obtained from a female donor with early-stage non-small cell lung cancer. The rearrangement joins TRBV11-2 to TRBJ2-1; TRBD2 matches 7 bases. The sample in question was PBMCs, obtained at surgery. The CDR3 sequence is CASSPRGGEQFF. The CDR3 nucleotides read TGTGCCAGCAGCCCCCGCGGGGGTGAGCAGTTCTTC.